The 27 T cell receptor beta chains reported below all come from one sample, sequenced in a study of shared clonotypes between healthy human individuals. The table came from immunoSEQ multiplex PCR; TCRdb's copy has only in-frame clones and leaves some out. The table records roughly 2.2 million clones, more than 85% of them present only once. Sequenced input: naive CD4+ T cells from PBMCs. Subset denoted: CD45RA+ positively selected. The receptors derive from a man aged 18 to 30 in good health. Some clones in this sample may be carry-over from other donors' samples.

The chain employs TRBV4-1 and TRBJ2-3, with 12 bases matching TRBD2. In germline, CDR1 is MGHRA, CDR2 YSYEKL. The CDR3 extends over 15 amino acids. V gave up 4 bases and J gave up 13 bases; unmatched junction bases: 12. In DNA form, the CDR3 reads TGCGCCAGCAGCCGCGGGACTAGCGGGCTCGAGGAAAAGTATTTT. Encoded protein: CASSRGTSGLEEKYF.

The V gene is TRBV7-8, the J gene TRBJ2-7; D might be TRBD2 (6 bases). The CDR3 extends over 13 amino acids. V was trimmed by 4 bases and J by 5 bases, leaving 12 bases between them. CDR1 is SGHVS and CDR2 is FQNEAQ in the germline V gene. CDR3 sequence (DNA): TGTGCCAGCAGCTCGGAGGGCCCCCACGAGCAGTACTTC. It is translated as CASSSEGPHEQYF. The full variable domain, in which reference TRBV7-8 and TRBJ2-7 provide the parts outside the CDR3, is GAGVSQSPRYKVAKRGQDVALRCDPISGHVSLFWYQQALGQGPEFLTYFQNEAQLDKSGLPSDRFFAERPEGSVSTLKIQRTQQEDSAVYLCASSSEGPHEQYFGPGTRLTVT.

This clone was detected only once. The chain recombines TRBV5-1 with TRBJ1-1; a possible D gene is TRBD1 (5 bases). The germline V gene has CDR1 SGHRS and CDR2 YFSETQ. CDR3 length: 14 amino acids. V was shortened by 4 bases and J by 4 bases, with 14 bases between the two germline ends. Here the CDR3 DNA reads TGCGCCAGCAGCATGCAGGGTGGAGGCACTGAAGCTTTCTTT. Translation gives CASSMQGGGTEAFF. The complete variable domain, with remaining parts taken from reference TRBV5-1 and TRBJ1-1, reads KAGVTQTPRYLIKTRGQQVTLSCSPISGHRSVSWYQQTPGQGLQFLFEYFSETQRNKGNFPGRFSGRQFSNSRSEMNVSTLELGDSALYLCASSMQGGGTEAFFGQGTRLTVV.

The chain combines TRBV19 with TRBJ2-5; 9 nucleotides agree with TRBD1. The CDR3 loop spans 15 amino acids. Germline CDR1 and CDR2: LNHDA and SQIVND (reference sequence). The trim removed 10 bases at V and 5 bases at J, leaving 14 bases unmatched. The CDR3 bases are TGTGCCACGAACCGGGCCCCCGGGACAGGGGAGACCCAGTACTTC. As protein: CATNRAPGTGETQYF.

The chain employs TRBV6-5 and TRBJ1-1, with no clear D. CDR3 length: 13 residues. Germline V CDR1 and CDR2: MNHEY, SVGAGI. Trimming took off 10 bases at V and 3 bases at J, with 15 bases between the two ends. DNA of the CDR3: TGTGCCATACCCACGGTAACGGACACTGAAGCTTTCTTT. This translates into CAIPTVTDTEAFF.

This clone was counted between two and nine times. The rearrangement joins TRBV5-1 to TRBJ2-2, with D possibly being TRBD1 or TRBD2 (5 bases each). CDR3 size: 16 residues. V shed 4 bases and J shed 0 bases, with 13 bases lying between them. Germline V gene data show CDR1 as SGHRS and CDR2 as YFSETQ. The chain's CDR3 is CASSQGRLTNTGELFF. CDR3 in DNA: TGCGCCAGCAGCCAGGGACGCCTCACGAACACCGGGGAGCTGTTTTTT.

V gene TRBV18 combines with J gene TRBJ2-1, with 9 bases identical to TRBD1. The J segment lost 6 bases and the V segment lost 0 bases, leaving 3 bases of the junction unmatched. Germline CDR1 KGHSH, CDR2 LQKENI. This CDR3 has 15 residues. CDR3 DNA: TGTGCCAGCTCACCACCGGACAGGGGAGCCAATGAGCAGTTCTTC. Translation gives CASSPPDRGANEQFF.

The genes are TRBV10-3 and TRBJ1-3, with unresolved D. Germline lookup yields CDR1 ENHRY and CDR2 SYGVKD. This CDR3 contains 17 residues. The V end lost 1 base, the J end lost 0 bases, and 13 bases lay between the germline ends. The CDR3 DNA sequence: TGTGCCATCAGTGAGTACGGTTTGCCCTCCTCTGGAAACACCATATATTTT. Amino acids: CAISEYGLPSSGNTIYF.

The chain combines TRBV6-5 with TRBJ2-7; TRBD1 matches 7 bases. CDR3 length: 15 residues. V lost 0 bases and J lost 5; bases outside the gene matches: 7. CDR1 is MNHEY, CDR2 SVGAGI, per germline. CDR3 residues: CASSYSGQRGHEQYF. CDR3 bases: TGTGCCAGCAGTTACTCGGGACAGAGGGGCCACGAGCAGTACTTC.

This chain links TRBV18 with TRBJ1-3; 7 nucleotides agree with TRBD1. The V gene end was trimmed by 1 base and the J gene end by 4 bases; junction bases not matched to a gene: 4. From germline, CDR1 is KGHSH and CDR2 LQKENI. The CDR3 is 15 amino acids. CDR3 DNA sequence: TGTGCCAGCTCACCACAGGGGGCAGGCGGAAACACCATATATTTT. Translating gives CASSPQGAGGNTIYF.

About this clone itself: The same CDR3 is also encoded by other DNA sequences in this sample. The chain joins TRBV2 to TRBJ2-3; D ambiguous. Germline assignment: CDR1 SNHLY and CDR2 FYNNEI. V lost 6 bases, J lost 2 bases, and 6 bases lay in between. The CDR3 is made up of 12 amino acids. CDR3: CASSQLTDTQYF. The CDR3 DNA reads as TGTGCCAGCAGCCAGCTCACAGATACGCAGTATTTT.

This chain uses TRBV7-9 with TRBJ2-1, with D possibly matching TRBD2 (5 bases). Germline loops: CDR1 SEHNR, CDR2 FQNEAQ (reference sequence). This CDR3 is 14 amino acids long. Trimming left V 3 bases short and J 6 bases short, with 12 bases between. The chain's CDR3 is CASSLGAPPNEQFF. The CDR3 bases are TGTGCCAGCAGCTTGGGAGCCCCCCCCAATGAGCAGTTCTTC.

As DNA, the CDR3 is TGTGCCAGCAGCTTGCCTGGGACAGGGGTACCCTACGAGCAGTACTTC. Its translation: CASSLPGTGVPYEQYF. The chain combines TRBV5-4 with TRBJ2-7, with 10 bases aligning to TRBD1. The germline gives CDR1 SGHNT, CDR2 YYREEE (reference sequence). The CDR3 contains 16 residues. V gave up 1 base and J gave up 2 bases; unmatched junction bases: 6.

The chain carries TRBV5-1 and TRBJ1-3, with D unclear. Germline CDR1 SGHRS, CDR2 YFSETQ. CDR3 length: 15 residues. Trimming took 3 bases from V and 4 from J, leaving 14 bases between them. CDR3 residues: CASSSDPSRGNTIYF. Written as DNA, the CDR3 is TGCGCCAGCAGCTCGGACCCGTCGAGGGGAAACACCATATATTTT. Drawing the rest from reference TRBV5-1 and TRBJ1-3, the complete variable domain is KAGVTQTPRYLIKTRGQQVTLSCSPISGHRSVSWYQQTPGQGLQFLFEYFSETQRNKGNFPGRFSGRQFSNSRSEMNVSTLELGDSALYLCASSSDPSRGNTIYFGEGSWLTVV.

J is TRBJ1-1 and V is TRBV19; 10 positions agree with TRBD1. The CDR3 loop spans 13 amino acids. Germline V CDR1 and CDR2: LNHDA, SQIVND (reference sequence). The V gene end was trimmed by 5 bases and the J gene end by 5 bases; junction bases not matched to a gene: 2. CDR3 coding DNA: TGTGCCAGTAGTTGGGACAGGGGAACTGAAGCTTTCTTT. Its protein product is CASSWDRGTEAFF.

The rearrangement links TRBV9 to TRBJ1-1; no clear D gene. Germline V gene data show CDR1 as SGDLS and CDR2 as YYNGEE. Trimming stripped 4 bases from V and 5 bases from J, with 9 bases between. There are 12 residues in the CDR3. The CDR3 loop is CASSHPNTEAFF. The CDR3, as DNA: TGTGCCAGCAGCCACCCCAATACTGAAGCTTTCTTT.

The chain combines TRBV6-5 with TRBJ1-4; D gene unclear. The CDR3 loop spans 15 amino acids. Germline V gene sequence: CDR1 MNHEY, CDR2 SVGAGI. V was trimmed by 4 bases and J by 5 bases, leaving 14 bases between them. CDR3 loop: CASSSPIGLNEKLFF. CDR3 sequence (DNA): TGTGCCAGCAGTTCCCCAATCGGGTTGAATGAAAAACTGTTTTTT.

The V gene is TRBV28, the J gene TRBJ2-1; 13 nucleotides agree with TRBD2. This CDR3 spans 17 amino acids. Germline CDR1 MDHEN, CDR2 SYDVKM. The V segment lost 0 bases and the J segment 6 bases; nucleotides outside the gene matches: 5. CDR3 sequence reads: CASSLWRTSGRANEQFF. As DNA, the CDR3 is TGTGCCAGCAGTTTATGGAGGACTAGCGGGAGAGCCAATGAGCAGTTCTTC.

The J gene is TRBJ2-7, the V gene TRBV28, with D possibly matching TRBD2 (5 bases). Germline CDR1 MDHEN, CDR2 SYDVKM. The CDR3 is made up of 14 amino acids. The V and J ends lost 8 bases and 4 bases respectively, with 18 bases between them. In nucleotides, the CDR3 is TGTGCCAGCGCTCAGAGTGGGAGCAGGTACGAGCAGTACTTC. Its protein is CASAQSGSRYEQYF.

The chain carries TRBV7-2 and TRBJ1-1; possible D gene TRBD1, 6 bases. The germline V gene encodes CDR1 SGHTA and CDR2 FQGNSA. The CDR3 contains 14 residues. Between the trimmed V and J ends, which lost 3 bases and 0 bases, there was a span of 8 bases. The CDR3 coding sequence is TGTGCCAGCAGCTTCGGACAGATGAACACTGAAGCTTTCTTT. Its protein product is CASSFGQMNTEAFF.

The chain uses TRBV7-2 and TRBJ2-7; 8 nucleotides align to TRBD1. The V segment lost 3 bases and the J segment 9 bases; nucleotides outside the gene matches: 4. This CDR3 contains 12 residues. CDR1 and CDR2 (germline): SGHTA, FQGNSA. DNA for the CDR3: TGTGCCAGCAGCTTCGACAGGGGTCCGCAGTACTTC. The encoded protein is CASSFDRGPQYF.

This sequence joins TRBV9 and TRBJ2-4; D assignment may be TRBD1 or TRBD2 (5 bases each). V lost 2 bases and J 12 bases, leaving 12 bases between the germline ends. Germline V CDR1 and CDR2: SGDLS, YYNGEE. The CDR3 has 12 residues. CDR3 sequence: CASSVSGGGQYF. The CDR3 DNA reads TGTGCCAGCAGCGTGAGCGGTGGGGGTCAGTACTTC.

J is TRBJ1-4 and V is TRBV7-6; TRBD1 aligns across 8 bases. CDR3 length equals 17 residues. From germline, CDR1 is SGHVS and CDR2 FNYEAQ. V trimming: 0 bases; J trimming: 5 bases; junction bases outside the gene matches: 8. The CDR3 loop reads CASSLAGRGQVNEKLFF. DNA of the CDR3: TGTGCCAGCAGCTTAGCAGGCAGGGGGCAGGTGAATGAAAAACTGTTTTTT.

With regard to this clone: Other DNA sequences from this sample encode an identical CDR3 as well. The chain uses TRBV15 and TRBJ1-3, with a weak D call TRBD1 (5 bases). Trimming stripped 0 bases from V and 2 bases from J, with 8 bases between. Germline V gene sequence: CDR1 LNHNV, CDR2 YYDKDF (reference sequence). This CDR3 contains 15 residues. CDR3 bases: TGTGCCACCAGCAGAGACCCAGGGACTGGAAACACCATATATTTT. Translated: CATSRDPGTGNTIYF.

V usage is TRBV19 and J usage is TRBJ2-7; weak D call: TRBD2 (6 bases). Germline V CDR1 and CDR2: LNHDA, SQIVND (reference sequence). The V end lost 3 bases, the J end lost 1 base, and 13 bases lay between the germline ends. The CDR3 consists of 15 residues. CDR3 amino acids: CASSILPGTSYEQYF. The CDR3 region has the DNA TGTGCCAGTAGTATCCTGCCCGGGACTTCCTACGAGCAGTACTTC.

This chain connects TRBV13 to TRBJ1-2; perhaps TRBD1 as D (5 bases). Germline values: CDR1 PRHDT, CDR2 FYEKMQ (reference sequence). This CDR3 comprises 15 residues. V dropped 2 bases and J dropped 5 bases, with 15 bases sitting between them. CDR3 coding DNA: TGTGCCAGCAGCTTAACTACCGGGGCTAGATATGGCTACACCTTC. Its translation is CASSLTTGARYGYTF.

This clone was observed a handful of times. The gene calls are TRBV2 and TRBJ1-1, with 8 positions matching TRBD1. The V segment lost 8 bases and the J segment 7 bases; nucleotides outside the gene matches: 0. The CDR3 has 10 amino acids. Germline values: CDR1 SNHLY, CDR2 FYNNEI. The CDR3 region is CASGQGEAFF. In nucleotides, the CDR3 is TGTGCCAGCGGACAGGGTGAAGCTTTCTTT.